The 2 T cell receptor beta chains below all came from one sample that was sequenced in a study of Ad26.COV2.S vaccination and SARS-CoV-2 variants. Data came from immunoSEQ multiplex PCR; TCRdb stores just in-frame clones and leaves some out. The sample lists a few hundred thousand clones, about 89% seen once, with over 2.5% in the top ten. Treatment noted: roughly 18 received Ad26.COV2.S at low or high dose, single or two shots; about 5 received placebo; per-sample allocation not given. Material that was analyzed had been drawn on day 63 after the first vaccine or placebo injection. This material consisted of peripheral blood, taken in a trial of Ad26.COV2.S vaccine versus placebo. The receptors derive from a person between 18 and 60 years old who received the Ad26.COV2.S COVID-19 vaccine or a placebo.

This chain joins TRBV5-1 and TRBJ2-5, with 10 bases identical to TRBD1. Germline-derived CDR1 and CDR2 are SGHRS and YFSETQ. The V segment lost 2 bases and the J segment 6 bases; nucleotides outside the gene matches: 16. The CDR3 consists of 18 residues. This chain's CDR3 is CASSLKVAKGTGEKTQYF. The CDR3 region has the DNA TGCGCCAGCAGCTTAAAGGTAGCGAAGGGGACAGGGGAGAAGACCCAGTACTTC.

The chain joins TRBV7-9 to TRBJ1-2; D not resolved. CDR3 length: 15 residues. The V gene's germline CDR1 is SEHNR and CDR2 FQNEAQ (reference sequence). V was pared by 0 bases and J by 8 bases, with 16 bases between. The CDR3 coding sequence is TGTGCCAGCAGCTTAGCGCAGAGGGTTGGTAAGGGCTACACCTTC. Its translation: CASSLAQRVGKGYTF.